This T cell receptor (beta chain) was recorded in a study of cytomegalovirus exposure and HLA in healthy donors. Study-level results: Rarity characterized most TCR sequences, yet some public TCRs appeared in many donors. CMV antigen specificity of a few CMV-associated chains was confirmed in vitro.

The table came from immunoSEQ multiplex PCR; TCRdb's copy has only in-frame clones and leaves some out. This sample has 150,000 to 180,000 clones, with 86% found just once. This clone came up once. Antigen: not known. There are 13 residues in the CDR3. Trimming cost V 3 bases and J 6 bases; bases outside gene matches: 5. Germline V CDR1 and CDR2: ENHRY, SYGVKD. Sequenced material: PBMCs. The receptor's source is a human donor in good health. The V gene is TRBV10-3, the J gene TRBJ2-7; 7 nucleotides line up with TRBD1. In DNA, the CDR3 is TGTGCCATCAGTGAACAGGGGCCAGGCGAGCAGTACTTC. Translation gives CAISEQGPGEQYF.